A selection of T cell receptor beta chains follows, all from one sample in a study of blood T cell repertoires in COVID-19. Using immunoSEQ multiplex PCR, the repertoire was profiled, and TCRdb retains in-frame clones only, with some absent. The data show 180,000 or so clones, about 75% seen once. The sample taken for sequencing was peripheral blood. All receptors come from a woman aged 45-60 years with active or convalescent COVID-19. Both conserved end residues are part of each CDR3. The D gene is left open where the match is weak. Rows give clone size only sometimes, using once, few, many, or a class for an expanded clone.

J gene	D gene	clone size	V gene	CDR3 protein	CDR3 DNA
TRBJ1-1	TRBD1	-	TRBV19	CASSLRDRAGSTEAFF	TGTGCCAGTAGTCTCCGGGACAGGGCTGGCAGCACTGAAGCTTTCTTT
TRBJ2-7	TRBD2	-	TRBV15	CATSRGLGTSRSYEQYF	TGTGCCACCAGCAGAGGCTTGGGGACTAGCCGATCTTACGAGCAGTACTTC
TRBJ2-3	-	-	TRBV28	CASSAAEGGGTDTQYF	TGTGCCAGCAGTGCCGCGGAGGGCGGGGGCACAGATACGCAGTATTTT
TRBJ2-4	-	-	TRBV25-1	CASSGLRAKNIQYF	TGTGCCAGCAGTGGGTTGCGTGCCAAAAACATTCAGTACTTC
TRBJ2-3	TRBD2	-	TRBV4-2	CASSQAALADSGDTQYF	TGTGCCAGCAGCCAAGCGGCACTAGCGGATAGTGGAGATACGCAGTATTTT
TRBJ1-2	TRBD1	few	TRBV29-1	CSVDPTGGGYGYTF	TGCAGCGTTGACCCCACAGGGGGCGGCTATGGCTACACCTTC
TRBJ1-5	-	-	TRBV28	CASSLPGNSNQPQHF	TGTGCCAGCAGTTTACCAGGGAATAGCAATCAGCCCCAGCATTTT
TRBJ1-3	-	-	TRBV5-1	CASSLGQNPGNTIYF	TGCGCCAGCAGCTTGGGGCAGAACCCTGGAAACACCATATATTTT
TRBJ2-2	-	-	TRBV7-3	CASSLTRGTGELFF	TGTGCCAGCAGCTTAACCAGGGGAACCGGGGAGCTGTTTTTT
TRBJ2-3	TRBD2	-	TRBV28	CASRPLAGGISTQYF	TGTGCCAGCAGACCTCTAGCGGGAGGGATCTCTACGCAGTATTTT
TRBJ2-1	TRBD1	-	TRBV29-1	CSVYTGGGYGNEQFF	TGCAGCGTTTACACAGGGGGCGGGTATGGGAATGAGCAGTTCTTC
TRBJ2-1	TRBD1	-	TRBV3-1/TRBV3-2	CASSPPLLTGQGGEQFF	TGTGCCAGCAGCCCCCCGCTCCTGACGGGACAGGGGGGTGAGCAGTTCTTC
TRBJ1-5	TRBD1	few	TRBV9	CASSATGTGYQPQHF	TGTGCCAGCAGCGCCACCGGGACAGGCTATCAGCCCCAGCATTTT
TRBJ1-1	TRBD1	-	TRBV11-2	CASSLGSAGGRYTEAFF	TGTGCCAGCAGCTTAGGTTCGGCAGGGGGAAGGTACACTGAAGCTTTCTTT
TRBJ1-2	TRBD1	-	TRBV19	CASSIPPGTVHGYTF	TGTGCCAGTAGTATCCCCCCTGGGACAGTTCATGGCTACACCTTC
TRBJ2-5	TRBD1	-	TRBV4-3	CASSQMTGAQETQYF	TGCGCCAGCAGCCAAATGACAGGGGCGCAAGAGACCCAGTACTTC
TRBJ1-4	-	-	TRBV19	CASSKTGEKLFF	TGTGCCAGTAGTAAGACGGGTGAAAAACTGTTTTTT
TRBJ2-5	TRBD2	-	TRBV5-1	CASSLSSGGSEETQYF	TGCGCCAGCAGCTTATCTAGCGGGGGGTCCGAAGAGACCCAGTACTTC
TRBJ2-7	TRBD1	-	TRBV30	CAWSTWTGNEQYF	TGTGCCTGGAGTACGTGGACAGGGAACGAGCAGTACTTC
TRBJ1-3	TRBD1	-	TRBV4-1	CASSQEQGLYSGNTIYF	TGCGCCAGCAGCCAAGAACAGGGGCTCTACTCTGGAAACACCATATATTTT
TRBJ2-7	-	-	TRBV3-1/TRBV3-2	CASSQDVARGNEQYF	TGTGCCAGCAGCCAAGATGTAGCGAGGGGGAACGAGCAGTACTTC
TRBJ2-5	-	-	TRBV7-2	CASSRAPKQGETQYF	TGTGCCAGCAGCCGCGCCCCCAAGCAGGGGGAGACCCAGTACTTC
TRBJ1-1	-	-	TRBV2	CASSLLIGGSEAFF	TGTGCCAGCAGCCTCCTTATCGGGGGGTCTGAAGCTTTCTTT
TRBJ2-3	-	-	TRBV30	CAWSVGSLSTDTQYF	TGTGCCTGGAGTGTGGGCAGCCTCAGCACAGATACGCAGTATTTT
TRBJ2-2	-	-	TRBV19	CASRLKGDTGELFF	TGTGCCAGTAGGTTAAAGGGGGACACCGGGGAGCTGTTTTTT
TRBJ2-2	TRBD1	-	TRBV7-9	CASSPGQVFPGELFF	TGTGCCAGCAGCCCGGGACAGGTTTTTCCCGGGGAGCTGTTTTTT
TRBJ2-5	TRBD1	-	TRBV25-1	CASSESQGARETQYF	TGTGCCAGCAGTGAATCCCAGGGGGCGCGGGAGACCCAGTACTTC
TRBJ1-2	-	-	TRBV19	CASSPQRGGPLANYGYTF	TGTGCCAGTAGTCCCCAAAGGGGGGGACCCTTAGCTAACTATGGCTACACCTTC
TRBJ1-1	TRBD1	once	TRBV5-1	CASRNGQGTLNTEAFF	TGCGCCAGCAGAAACGGACAGGGGACTTTAAACACTGAAGCTTTCTTT
TRBJ1-2	-	-	TRBV14	CASSALQARGYTF	TGTGCCAGCAGCGCCTTACAGGCGCGTGGCTACACCTTC
TRBJ2-1	-	few	TRBV19	CASSMSGGGGGYNEQFF	TGTGCCAGTAGTATGTCGGGTGGCGGGGGCGGGTACAATGAGCAGTTCTTC
TRBJ2-5	TRBD1	-	TRBV7-8	CASSLGTAGRETQYF	TGTGCCAGCAGCCTAGGGACAGCTGGAAGGGAGACCCAGTACTTC
TRBJ1-4	-	once	TRBV7-6	CASSLDQGNEKLFF	TGTGCCAGCAGCTTAGACCAGGGTAATGAAAAACTGTTTTTT
TRBJ2-7	TRBD2	-	TRBV7-9	CASSLGLAGHEQYF	TGTGCCAGCAGCTTAGGTCTAGCGGGCCACGAGCAGTACTTC
TRBJ1-5	TRBD1	-	TRBV18	CASSPDRGHQPQHF	TGTGCCAGCTCACCAGACAGGGGGCATCAGCCCCAGCATTTT
TRBJ1-5	-	few	TRBV30	CAWRGDINQPQHF	TGTGCCTGGAGAGGGGACATAAATCAGCCCCAGCATTTT
TRBJ1-2	-	-	TRBV11-2	CASSLGRTPGSDYGYTF	TGTGCCAGCAGCTTAGGTCGGACCCCGGGGTCGGACTATGGCTACACCTTC
TRBJ2-1	-	-	TRBV5-6	CASSLVPGQTYNEQFF	TGTGCCAGCAGCTTGGTCCCCGGACAGACCTACAATGAGCAGTTCTTC
TRBJ2-1	TRBD2	-	TRBV27	CASSRQRGHNEQFF	TGTGCCAGCAGTCGGCAGCGGGGCCACAATGAGCAGTTCTTC
TRBJ2-2	-	once	TRBV7-2	CASSLEGRGAGELFF	TGTGCCAGCAGCTTAGAGGGCAGGGGGGCCGGGGAGCTGTTTTTT
TRBJ2-2	TRBD1	-	TRBV13	CASSLKFWGRGHAGELFF	TGTGCCAGCAGCTTAAAGTTCTGGGGCAGGGGGCATGCCGGGGAGCTGTTTTTT
TRBJ2-5	-	-	TRBV7-9	CASSLVRETQYF	TGTGCCAGCAGCTTAGTTCGAGAGACCCAGTACTTC
TRBJ2-5	TRBD2	-	TRBV7-2	CASSPPPGTSGRGETQYF	TGTGCCAGCAGCCCCCCACCCGGGACTAGTGGTCGGGGGGAGACCCAGTACTTC
TRBJ2-5	-	once	TRBV5-6	CASSLAVGIGTQYF	TGTGCCAGCAGCTTGGCCGTCGGGATTGGGACCCAGTACTTC
TRBJ2-7	-	-	TRBV11-1	CASSFGGDAYEQYF	TGTGCCAGCAGCTTCGGAGGGGACGCCTACGAGCAGTACTTC
TRBJ2-7	TRBD2	-	TRBV28	CASTSGGRREQYF	TGTGCCAGCACCTCGGGGGGGCGCCGGGAGCAGTACTTC
TRBJ1-1	TRBD1	-	TRBV25-1	CASSIDRGNTEAFF	TGTGCCAGCAGCATAGACAGGGGGAACACTGAAGCTTTCTTT
TRBJ2-3	TRBD2	-	TRBV24-1	CATSDSGLAGGTDTQYF	TGTGCCACCAGTGATTCCGGACTAGCGGGGGGCACAGATACGCAGTATTTT
TRBJ1-5	TRBD1	once	TRBV7-2	CASSSGQGQNQPQHF	TGTGCCAGCAGCTCGGGACAGGGGCAAAATCAGCCCCAGCATTTT
TRBJ2-3	-	-	TRBV7-8	CASSPYTDTQYF	TGTGCCAGCAGCCCTTACACAGATACGCAGTATTTT
TRBJ2-2	TRBD2	-	TRBV30	CAWSTGLDPGELFF	TGTGCCTGGAGTACAGGACTAGACCCCGGGGAGCTGTTTTTT
TRBJ1-2	-	-	TRBV18	CASPEGDGYTF	TGTGCCAGCCCAGAAGGGGATGGCTACACCTTC
TRBJ2-7	TRBD1	-	TRBV7-9	CASSRDRGAYEQYF	TGTGCCAGCAGCCGTGACAGGGGCGCCTACGAGCAGTACTTC
TRBJ1-6	TRBD1	-	TRBV5-1	CASRRQGAGNSPLHF	TGCGCCAGCAGACGACAGGGGGCGGGGAATTCACCCCTCCACTTT
TRBJ2-5	-	-	TRBV6-5	CASSYGGRTQETQYF	TGTGCCAGCAGTTACGGGGGGAGGACCCAAGAGACCCAGTACTTC
TRBJ2-7	TRBD1	-	TRBV28	CASTPTGPPYEQYF	TGTGCCAGCACCCCGACAGGGCCCCCCTACGAGCAGTACTTC
TRBJ2-1	-	-	TRBV7-3	CASSLGGGRNNEQFF	TGTGCCAGCAGCTTAGGAGGGGGCAGAAACAATGAGCAGTTCTTC
TRBJ2-7	TRBD2	-	TRBV10-1	CASSYTGLESYEQYF	TGCGCCAGCAGTTATACGGGACTAGAGAGTTACGAGCAGTACTTC